This T cell receptor beta chain originates from a study of tumor and adjacent non-tumor tissue in lung cancer. Turning to the study itself: Stage I to III disease affected roughly ten men and about five women aged 31 to 76. On average, productive TCRbeta reads reached some 4.4 million per sample.

This sample's RNA came from whole unsorted tissue. This non-tumor lung sample came from over 3 cm beyond the tumor edge. A modified ARM-PCR protocol with three rounds of nested PCR amplified TCRbeta. Each CDR3 protein is one row after TCRdb ran MiXCR on the multiplex PCR reads. Found here are under 80,000 distinct CDR3 sequences, 76% of them singletons; the top ten hold 40% to 45%. This clonotype was seen ten or more times. Its antigen is not known. The germline V and J ends were trimmed by 3 bases and 6 bases, with 14 bases remaining between them. CDR1 is SEHNR and CDR2 is FQNEAQ in the germline V gene (reference sequence). The CDR3 runs to 14 residues. Study-level results: Tumor tissue had significantly higher TCR diversity than normal lung.

This sequence joins TRBV7-9 and TRBJ1-1; D is undetermined. This receptor was taken from a man in his fifties or sixties with non-small cell lung cancer. Material: distant non-tumor lung tissue. The CDR3 here is CASSFVEALAEAFF. CDR3 DNA: TGTGCCAGCAGCTTCGTCGAAGCCCTGGCTGAAGCTTTCTTT.